The clone carrying this T cell receptor (beta chain) has only a few counts. What it binds is not known. The protocol was immunoSEQ multiplex PCR, while the TCRdb copy is restricted to in-frame clones and leaves out a portion. The repertoire consists of some 52,000 clones, with 70% to 85% occurring once and the leading ten covering roughly 3.5%. The record originates from a study of radiotherapy plus CTLA-4 blockade in lung cancer. In the study overall: Around 20% of enrolled patients responded objectively, and roughly 31% had disease control.

General observations from the study: Radiotherapy plus ipilimumab was followed by expansion in blood of tumor-derived TCR clones. Response, reportedly, was best predicted by interferon-beta along with early blood T cell clone dynamics.

The CDR3 runs to 16 residues. Looked up from germline, CDR1 is MRHNA and CDR2 is SNTAGT. Germline trimming cut 2 bases from V and 0 bases from J; bases unmatched to any gene: 3. The chain has TRBV6-4 and TRBJ2-1; TRBD2 aligns across 8 bases. The sample in question was peripheral blood, obtained from a patient treated with radiotherapy plus ipilimumab. This TCR was recovered from a human donor with non-small cell lung cancer who had a partial response to radiotherapy plus ipilimumab. The CDR3 sequence is CASSDTGTSSYNEQFF. The CDR3, as DNA: TGTGCCAGCAGTGACACGGGGACTAGCTCCTACAATGAGCAGTTCTTC.